This T cell receptor beta chain stems from a study of PD-1 blockade in classical Hodgkin lymphoma. Study-wide findings and caveats: A reduction in baseline TCR diversity was reportedly seen in newly diagnosed patients relative to healthy donors. Patients newly diagnosed and complete responders had comparable baseline diversity.

The repertoire was sequenced with immunoSEQ multiplex PCR; TCRdb's copy has only in-frame clones and lacks some. The table includes roughly 7,000 clones, approximately 84% detected once. Brentuximab vedotin exposure varied among the patients, all of whom had relapsed after autologous stem cell transplantation. A note on this clone: As yet, its antigen is unknown.

The CDR3 has 15 amino acids. The germline gives CDR1 KGHSH, CDR2 LQKENI. Trimming took 2 bases from V and 5 from J, leaving 10 bases between them. The chain has TRBV18 and TRBJ1-6; weak D call: TRBD1 (6 bases). This TCR came from a human donor with classical Hodgkin lymphoma. Here the sequenced sample was peripheral blood mononuclear cells (PBMCs), taken at baseline. The CDR3 loop is CASSPAGQNNSPLHF. DNA for the CDR3: TGTGCCAGCTCACCAGCAGGACAGAATAATTCACCCCTCCACTTT. The whole variable domain, remainder taken from reference TRBV18 and TRBJ1-6, is NAGVMQNPRHLVRRRGQEARLRCSPMKGHSHVYWYRQLPEEGLKFMVYLQKENIIDESGMPKERFSAEFPKEGPSILRIQQVVRGDSAAYFCASSPAGQNNSPLHFGNGTRLTVT.